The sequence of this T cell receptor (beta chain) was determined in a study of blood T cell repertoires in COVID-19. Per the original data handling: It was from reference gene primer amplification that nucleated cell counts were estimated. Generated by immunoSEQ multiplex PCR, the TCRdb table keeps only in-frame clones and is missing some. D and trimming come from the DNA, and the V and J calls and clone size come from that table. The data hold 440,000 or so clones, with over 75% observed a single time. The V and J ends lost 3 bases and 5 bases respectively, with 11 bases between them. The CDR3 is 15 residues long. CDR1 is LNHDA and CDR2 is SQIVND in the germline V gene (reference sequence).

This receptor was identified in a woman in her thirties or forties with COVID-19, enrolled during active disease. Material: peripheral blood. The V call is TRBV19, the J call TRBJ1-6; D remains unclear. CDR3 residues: CASSIMGGNNSPLHF. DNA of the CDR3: TGTGCCAGTAGTATCATGGGAGGGAATAATTCACCCCTCCACTTT. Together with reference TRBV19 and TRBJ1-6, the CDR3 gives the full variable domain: DGGITQSPKYLFRKEGQNVTLSCEQNLNHDAMYWYRQDPGQGLRLIYYSQIVNDFQKGDIAEGYSVSREKKESFPLTVTSAQKNPTAFYLCASSIMGGNNSPLHFGNGTRLTVT.